The 27 T cell receptor beta chains reported below all come from one sample, sequenced in a study of blood T cell repertoires in COVID-19. TCRdb's copy holds only in-frame clones and misses some; the assay was immunoSEQ multiplex PCR. Counted here are hundreds of thousands of clones, approximately 90% occurring once; the ten biggest clones make up approximately 0.66%. The sample consisted of peripheral blood. Source of these receptors: a man aged 40-49 years with acute or convalescent COVID-19.

The chain has TRBV24-1 and TRBJ2-3; 9 bases match TRBD2. V was pared by 0 bases and J by 3 bases, with 3 bases of the junction left unmatched. Germline loops: CDR1 KGHDR, CDR2 SFDVKD. CDR3 length equals 16 residues. The CDR3 loop is CATSDLPSGETDTQYF. The DNA for the CDR3 is TGTGCCACCAGTGATTTGCCTAGCGGGGAAACAGATACGCAGTATTTT.

This clone has just a few counts. This chain uses TRBV14 with TRBJ2-5, with TRBD2 identical over 9 bases. The CDR3 sequence is 16 residues long. CDR1 and CDR2 from the germline V gene are SGHDN and FVKESK. J gave up 3 bases and V 2 bases, and 7 bases lay outside the gene matches. The CDR3 sequence: CASSQTLAGLKETQYF. The DNA of the CDR3 is TGTGCCAGCAGCCAAACCCTAGCGGGACTTAAAGAGACCCAGTACTTC.

J is TRBJ2-7 and V is TRBV11-2; 11 bases agree with TRBD2. With V trimmed by 5 bases and J by 2 bases, 17 bases remained unmatched. Per germline, CDR1 SGHAT and CDR2 FQNNGV. The CDR3 consists of 19 residues. This CDR3 reads CASSPGRPGLAELTYEQYF. CDR3 sequence (DNA): TGTGCCAGCAGCCCCGGCCGACCGGGACTAGCGGAGCTCACCTACGAGCAGTACTTC.

The rearrangement joins TRBV29-1 to TRBJ2-1; D is perhaps TRBD2 (5 bases). This CDR3 has 13 residues. The germline V gene encodes CDR1 SQVTM and CDR2 ANQGSEA. The V end was cut by 2 bases, the J end by 4 bases, with 9 bases between. CDR3 protein: CSVEPTGYNEQFF. CDR3 coding DNA: TGCAGCGTTGAACCGACGGGGTACAATGAGCAGTTCTTC.

V gene TRBV7-8 combines with J gene TRBJ2-1; D uncertain. Germline V gene sequence: CDR1 SGHVS, CDR2 FQNEAQ. CDR3 length: 15 amino acids. V gave up 5 bases and J gave up 1 base, with 12 bases separating them. DNA for the CDR3: TGTGCCAGCAGCCCCTTAGCTGTGTCCTACAATGAGCAGTTCTTC. Its translation: CASSPLAVSYNEQFF.

The CDR3 DNA sequence: TGTGCCATCAGTGAGATCACAGGGTACACTGAAGCTTTCTTT. Its protein is CAISEITGYTEAFF. The chain is built from TRBV10-3 and TRBJ1-1; D possibly corresponds to TRBD1 (6 bases). The CDR3 runs 14 residues. CDR1 and CDR2 (germline): ENHRY, SYGVKD. Trimming stripped 2 bases from V and 3 bases from J, with 10 bases between.

In the case of this clone: A junction boundary mismatches the germline segment, possibly from a read error. This chain connects TRBV6-5 to TRBJ1-2, with D possibly TRBD1 on 6 matching bases. Germline V lookup: CDR1 MNHEY, CDR2 SVGAGI. This CDR3 region has 11 residues. CDR3 residues: CASSYANRQEF. The CDR3 region has the DNA TGTGCCAGCAGTTACGCGAACAGACAGGAGTTC.

The rearrangement joins TRBV3-1 (or the pseudogene TRBV3-2) to TRBJ2-2; 11 bases fit TRBD2. V was clipped by 0 bases and J by 3 bases; unmatched bases: 12. The CDR3 contains 20 residues. Germline lookup yields CDR1 LGHDT and CDR2 YNNKEL (reference sequence). The CDR3 here is CASSQERHVAGGRYTGELFF. CDR3 bases: TGTGCCAGCAGCCAAGAAAGGCACGTAGCGGGAGGGCGGTACACCGGGGAGCTGTTTTTT.

The chain joins TRBV7-6 to TRBJ2-5; 8 bases align to TRBD1. Per the germline V gene, CDR1 is SGHVS and CDR2 is FNYEAQ. The CDR3 is 15 residues long. V trimming: 6 bases; J trimming: 9 bases; junction bases outside the gene matches: 15. CDR3 in DNA: TGTGCCAGCAGAGGGGACAGGATGATCGGTGATTCCCAGTACTTC. It translates to CASRGDRMIGDSQYF.

In this sample, this clone turned up a few times. V is TRBV18 and J is TRBJ1-1; weak D call: TRBD1 (5 bases). This CDR3 has 15 residues. Between the trimmed V and J ends, which lost 3 bases and 5 bases, there was a span of 16 bases. CDR1 is KGHSH, CDR2 LQKENI, per germline. CDR3 sequence (DNA): TGTGCCAGCTCACCCCTCGGGGGAAGTAGGACTGAAGCTTTCTTT. This translates into CASSPLGGSRTEAFF.

This clone was found once. The chain uses TRBV24-1 and TRBJ1-1, with 8 nucleotides matching TRBD1. This CDR3 has 12 residues. V was pared by 3 bases and J by 11 bases, with 4 bases of the junction left unmatched. Looked up from germline, CDR1 is KGHDR and CDR2 is SFDVKD. CDR3 in amino acids: CATSDTRGPAFF. The CDR3 DNA sequence: TGTGCCACCAGTGATACCAGGGGGCCGGCTTTCTTT.

This rearrangement joins TRBV5-1 to TRBJ2-3; D is undetermined. V gave up 0 bases and J gave up 3 bases, with 8 bases separating them. Germline loops: CDR1 SGHRS, CDR2 YFSETQ. The CDR3 covers 14 residues. CDR3 in DNA: TGCGCCAGCAGCTTGGACCCTAGTACAGATACGCAGTATTTT. Amino acid sequence: CASSLDPSTDTQYF.

This chain joins TRBV10-3 and TRBJ1-2; the match to TRBD1 covers 7 bases. CDR1 is ENHRY and CDR2 is SYGVKD in the germline V gene. J lost 4 bases, V lost 2 bases, and 4 bases had no gene match. This CDR3 is built from 14 residues. Here the CDR3 DNA reads TGTGCCATCAGTGAGAGACAGGGAAGCTATGGCTACACCTTC. Translating gives CAISERQGSYGYTF.

The rearrangement joins TRBV19 to TRBJ2-1, with 9 bases aligning to TRBD2. With 3 bases clipped from V and 0 bases from J, the junction kept 9 bases outside the gene matches. The CDR3 contains 18 residues. Germline loops: CDR1 LNHDA, CDR2 SQIVND (reference sequence). CDR3 protein: CASSIRAGGLSSYNEQFF. For the CDR3, the DNA is TGTGCCAGTAGTATTCGAGCGGGGGGCCTAAGCTCCTACAATGAGCAGTTCTTC.

This CDR3 is CASSPQTGEEETQYF. The DNA for the CDR3 is TGTGCCAGCAGCCCCCAAACAGGGGAAGAAGAGACCCAGTACTTC. The rearrangement joins TRBV7-6 to TRBJ2-5; TRBD1 matches at 7 bases. V gave up 5 bases and J gave up 3 bases; unmatched junction bases: 9. CDR3 length: 15 amino acids. From germline, CDR1 is SGHVS and CDR2 FNYEAQ.

The CDR3 nucleotides are TGCGCCAGCAGCAGAACTAGCGGGGCCTACAATGAGCAGTTCTTC. This translates into CASSRTSGAYNEQFF. The chain uses TRBV5-1 and TRBJ2-1; 10 nucleotides line up with TRBD2. Trimming removed 4 bases from V and 2 bases from J; junction bases left unmatched: 3. Germline CDR1 SGHRS, CDR2 YFSETQ. This CDR3 spans 15 amino acids.

The chain is built from TRBV7-9 and TRBJ2-7, with 14 nucleotides matching TRBD2. V shed 5 bases and J 2 bases; nucleotides not matched to a gene: 5. The CDR3 has 16 residues. Germline V gene sequence: CDR1 SEHNR, CDR2 FQNEAQ (reference sequence). The DNA for the CDR3 is TGTGCCAGCAGCAAAGGGACTAGCGGGAGTCCCTACGAGCAGTACTTC. Protein product: CASSKGTSGSPYEQYF.

V is TRBV5-1 and J is TRBJ1-1; 8 nucleotides align to TRBD1. This CDR3 is 15 amino acids long. The V gene end was trimmed by 0 bases and the J gene end by 5 bases; junction bases not matched to a gene: 6. Germline lookup yields CDR1 SGHRS and CDR2 YFSETQ. The CDR3 region has the DNA TGCGCCAGCAGCTTGGGCCAGGGGGCTGCGACTGAAGCTTTCTTT. Its protein is CASSLGQGAATEAFF.

The V gene is TRBV30, the J gene TRBJ1-2, with D possibly being TRBD1 (6 bases). The CDR3 spans 12 residues. Germline V lookup: CDR1 GTSNPN, CDR2 SVGIG (reference sequence). Trimming cost V 5 bases and J 9 bases, with 16 bases left between them. CDR3 residues: CAWARQAQSYTF. The DNA for the CDR3 is TGTGCCTGGGCAAGACAGGCTCAGAGCTACACCTTC.

This clone was observed a single time. The chain links TRBV3-1 (or the pseudogene TRBV3-2) to TRBJ1-1; 11 bases are shared with TRBD1. V was pared by 4 bases and J by 6 bases, with 13 bases of the junction left unmatched. The CDR3 is 17 residues long. CDR1 and CDR2 from the germline V gene are LGHDT and YNNKEL (reference sequence). CDR3 region: CASSRGTGGRKYSEAFF. CDR3 DNA: TGTGCCAGCAGCCGCGGGACAGGGGGGCGTAAATATTCTGAAGCTTTCTTT.

The chain employs TRBV4-1 and TRBJ2-1; 13 positions agree with TRBD2. CDR3 size: 17 residues. Germline lookup yields CDR1 MGHRA and CDR2 YSYEKL. Trimming took 0 bases from V and 10 from J; bases not matched to a gene: 9. The CDR3 coding sequence is TGCGCCAGCAGCCAAGATTGGGGGACTAGCGGGATGTGGGAGCAGTTCTTC. Protein: CASSQDWGTSGMWEQFF.

V and J are TRBV10-3 and TRBJ1-1; TRBD1 aligns across 9 bases. The CDR3 sequence is 15 residues long. CDR1 and CDR2 from the germline V gene are ENHRY and SYGVKD. The V gene end was trimmed by 9 bases and the J gene end by 0 bases; junction bases not matched to a gene: 8. The CDR3 coding sequence is TGTGCCATTCGGACAGGGGCAAACATGAACACTGAAGCTTTCTTT. This gives the protein CAIRTGANMNTEAFF.

The chain recombines TRBV11-2 with TRBJ1-1; D not resolved. Germline V CDR1 and CDR2: SGHAT, FQNNGV. The V and J ends lost 5 bases and 8 bases respectively, with 12 bases between them. The CDR3 has 12 residues. As DNA, the CDR3 is TGTGCCAGCAGCCAAAACACACCGGAAGCTTTCTTT. Translation: CASSQNTPEAFF.

This clone was seen only a few times. J is TRBJ1-6 and V is TRBV20-1; D gene uncertain. This CDR3 comprises 11 residues. The ends were cut back, 1 base at V and 12 bases at J, with 7 bases in the middle. The germline CDR1 and CDR2 sequences are DFQATT and SNEGSKA (reference sequence). The CDR3 spells CSARGPGPLHF. As DNA, the CDR3 is TGCAGTGCTAGAGGGCCGGGACCCCTCCACTTT.

This chain uses TRBV3-1 (or the pseudogene TRBV3-2) with TRBJ2-7, with D tentatively TRBD2 (6 bases). The length of the CDR3 is 16 residues. The germline V and J ends were trimmed by 4 bases and 2 bases, with 18 bases remaining between them. CDR1 and CDR2 (germline): LGHDT, YNNKEL (reference sequence). The CDR3 DNA sequence: TGTGCCAGCAGCCTTCGTTCGGGACTGATAACCTACGAGCAGTACTTC. Its translation: CASSLRSGLITYEQYF.

The chain has TRBV19 and TRBJ2-1; 7 bases are a match to TRBD2. After removal of 7 bases from V and 8 bases from J, the junction contained 11 bases not matched to a gene. The germline gives CDR1 LNHDA, CDR2 SQIVND (reference sequence). This CDR3 is built from 14 residues. CDR3 bases: TGTGCCAGTACGGGTTTCGGCGGGAGTGATGAGCAGTTCTTC. Translating it yields CASTGFGGSDEQFF.

This sequence joins TRBV5-1 and TRBJ1-5; no clear D. The length of the CDR3 is 16 residues. V was shortened by 0 bases and J by 3 bases, with 13 bases between the two germline ends. CDR1 is SGHRS, CDR2 YFSETQ, per germline. The CDR3 spells CASSLGLSEANQPQHF. In DNA, the CDR3 is TGCGCCAGCAGCTTGGGACTTTCCGAGGCCAATCAGCCCCAGCATTTT. Variable domain in full (rest from reference TRBV5-1 and TRBJ1-5): KAGVTQTPRYLIKTRGQQVTLSCSPISGHRSVSWYQQTPGQGLQFLFEYFSETQRNKGNFPGRFSGRQFSNSRSEMNVSTLELGDSALYLCASSLGLSEANQPQHFGDGTRLSIL.